This T cell receptor beta chain is from a study of blood T cell repertoires in COVID-19. Study at large: Collection of acute and convalescent COVID-19 samples took place in the United States, Italy and Spain.

Source study methods: Amplification of reference gene primers was used by the study to estimate nucleated cell counts. Sequencing used immunoSEQ multiplex PCR; TCRdb keeps in-frame clones, though not all of them. The DNA gave D and trimming, while V, J and clone size come from that table. The data contain roughly 240,000 clones, about 86% of them seen just once; the ten biggest clones take up 3.6%. Germline V gives CDR1 LNHDA, CDR2 SQIVND (reference sequence). The CDR3 sequence is 14 residues long. Trimming left V 7 bases short and J 3 bases short, with 12 bases between. This clonotype was obtained from a man aged 18 to 29 with active or convalescent COVID-19. The sequenced material came from peripheral blood. This sequence joins TRBV19 and TRBJ1-4, with D perhaps matching TRBD1 (5 bases). CDR3: CASMGGAANEKLFF. CDR3 nucleotides: TGTGCCAGTATGGGAGGGGCTGCTAATGAAAAACTGTTTTTT.